Detailed here is one TCR beta chain. This receptor's antigen is unknown. No base quality values were provided; no much bigger clone lies one nucleotide off. Via the germline V gene, CDR1 is MNHEY and CDR2 SVGEGT. V and J lose 3 bases and 5 bases, and a span of 13 bases separates them. The cysteine opens and the phenylalanine closes a CDR3 of 15 amino acids. Only the CDR3 portion is preserved as DNA: 45 bases, with reading frame beginning at the first base. TCRbeta CDR3 regions were amplified from genomic DNA by means of the immunoSEQ Assay, a bias-controlled multiplex PCR. In the authors' own workflow: Within the assay, amplification of reference gene primers was used to estimate how many nucleated cells each sample contained. To quantify the absolute abundance of each unique TCRbeta CDR3 rearrangement, sequence reads were collapsed and filtered. For each sample, productive Simpson clonality was calculated by taking the square root of Simpson's diversity index across productive rearrangements. TCRdb provides this immuneACCESS table in a form limited to in-frame rearrangements. Some clones are lacking; in checked studies, under half of them reflect an unresolved V gene, and why the rest are absent is not known. V, J and clone size were drawn from that table, and D and trimming were deduced from the DNA. The sample includes about 250,000 clones, with about 86% observed a single time. The ten largest clones represent 15% to 19% of the sample.

This entry is derived from a study of blood T cell repertoires in COVID-19 (TCRdb year 2020). Notes on the research overall: The collaborator samples originated in the United States, Italy and Spain and spanned the acute and convalescent phases of COVID-19. The prospective study material was composed of cDNA or gDNA derived from T cells, B-cell-depleted T cells, or PBMCs. Deeply sampled blood TCRbeta repertoires from subjects exposed to, actively infected with, or recovered from COVID-19 were included in the dataset. Nearly every sample came with metadata listing a de-identified subject ID, COVID-19 status, age in years and sex. Where available, HLA class I and class II types were obtained from metadata supplied by the sample provider rather than from assay-based typing. The samples were drawn from two sources: the first 160 participants of the ongoing ImmuneRACE study, and 1,000 to 1,500 subjects contributed by 6 global collaborators. A freely available public database, intended as a resource for researchers studying the immune response to SARS-CoV-2, is where the repertoires were released.

One collaborating source in Seattle enrolled patients while the patients were actively infected and followed the patients over time throughout the course of disease. Each collaborating institution followed its own protocols to collect whole blood in K2EDTA tubes. For TCRbeta analysis, collaborators shipped samples as frozen whole blood, isolated PBMCs, or DNA extracted from either of those sample types. General study outcomes and caveats: The amount of clinical and demographic metadata varied by source and participant and was provided uncurated.

Recombination joined TRBV6-2 or TRBV6-3 with TRBJ2-2; the D gene is possibly TRBD1, with 5 bases matching. Input material: peripheral blood. The clonotype originates from a person aged 65 to 85 with COVID-19, enrolled during active disease. The base sequence is TGTGCCAGCAGTTATTGGCAGGGCGGAACCGGGGAGCTGTTTTTT. Translated, it reads CASSYWQGGTGELFF.